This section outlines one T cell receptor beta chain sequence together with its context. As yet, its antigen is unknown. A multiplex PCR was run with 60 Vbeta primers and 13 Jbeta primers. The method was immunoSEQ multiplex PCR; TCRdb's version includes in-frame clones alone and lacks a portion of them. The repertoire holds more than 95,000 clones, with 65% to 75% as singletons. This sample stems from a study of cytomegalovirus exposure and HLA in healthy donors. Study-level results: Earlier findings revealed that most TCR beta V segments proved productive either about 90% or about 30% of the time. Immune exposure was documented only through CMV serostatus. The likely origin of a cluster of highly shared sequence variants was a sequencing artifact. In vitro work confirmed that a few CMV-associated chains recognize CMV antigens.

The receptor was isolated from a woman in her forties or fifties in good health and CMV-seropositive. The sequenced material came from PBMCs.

CDR3 in DNA: TGTGCCAGCAGCGTATCAGGGGTGTACACTGAAGCTTTCTTT. Translation gives CASSVSGVYTEAFF. The chain is built from TRBV5-4 and TRBJ1-1, with D perhaps TRBD1 (6 bases). This CDR3 comprises 14 residues. CDR1 and CDR2 (germline): SGHNT, YYREEE (reference sequence). Between the trimmed V and J ends, which lost 4 bases and 3 bases, there was a span of 13 bases.